This entry features one TCR beta chain sequence. The antigen remains unidentified. The sample is drawn from a study of beta chain features in type 1 diabetes. Turning to the study itself: Age and gender were similar between patients and healthy donors, as were cell yields. The study's findings and limits: TCRB CDR3s from Type 1 diabetes patients were moderately but significantly shorter in all four CD4+ subsets. Using cDNA template may skew counts toward highly expressing activated cells. Amplification by PCR could prefer shorter templates, with the same effect in patients and controls.

Trimming cost V 3 bases and J 5 bases, with 14 bases left between them. Germline loops: CDR1 KGHSH, CDR2 LQKENI. This CDR3 contains 14 residues. Sequencing targeted expressed TCRB transcripts, as all isolated RNA had been reverse transcribed. Assay: immunoSEQ multiplex PCR; the TCRdb copy retains only in-frame clones and omits some. Counted here are hundreds of thousands of clones, around 15% occurring once; the ten biggest clones make up nearly 0.04%. The specimen sequenced was naive CD4+ T cells from blood. The TCR comes from a man between 18 and 29 years old with type 1 diabetes. This chain uses TRBV18 with TRBJ2-7, with D perhaps TRBD2 (6 bases). CDR3 DNA: TGTGCCAGCTCACCGTTCCGGAGGGAGAACGAGCAGTACTTC. It codes for CASSPFRRENEQYF.